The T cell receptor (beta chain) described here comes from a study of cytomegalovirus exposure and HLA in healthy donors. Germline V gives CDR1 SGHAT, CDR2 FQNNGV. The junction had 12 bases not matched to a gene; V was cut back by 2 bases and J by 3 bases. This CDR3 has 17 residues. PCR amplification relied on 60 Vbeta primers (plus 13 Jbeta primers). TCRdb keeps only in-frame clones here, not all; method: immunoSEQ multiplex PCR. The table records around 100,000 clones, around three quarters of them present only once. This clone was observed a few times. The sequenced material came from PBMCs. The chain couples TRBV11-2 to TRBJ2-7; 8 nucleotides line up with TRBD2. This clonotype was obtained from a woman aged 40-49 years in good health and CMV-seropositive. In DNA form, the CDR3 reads TGTGCCAGCAGCTTAATATCTGGTAAGCGGGAGTACTACGAGCAGTACTTC. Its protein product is CASSLISGKREYYEQYF.